This T cell receptor (beta chain) is drawn from a study of T cells after yellow fever vaccination. At the level of the study: Preparing low-cell-number fractions relied on SMART-Seq v4 Ultra Low Input. Study observations and caveats: Most primary-vaccination clones reappeared after the booster (approximately 95% CD4, about 88% CD8). High-abundance clonotypes from the bulk population could contaminate FACS-sorted repertoires.

Concerning this clonotype itself: Its cognate antigen is unknown.

TCR cDNA was made by 5'RACE template switching, adding a universal primer site and UMIs. Via MiXCR, TCRdb re-called the 5' RACE reads, giving one row per CDR3 protein. This sample yields over 110,000 distinct CDR3 sequences, of which roughly 8% are seen a single time; approximately 0.67% belongs to the top ten. The clonotype originates from a man younger than 40 who received the YFV17D yellow fever vaccine. The sequencing here drew on CD4+ T cells sorted from PBMCs, taken 5 days after the yellow fever booster vaccination.

The CDR3 region has the DNA TGTGCCAGCAGCCCCGGACTAGCGGACAATGAGCAGTTCTTC. This codes for CASSPGLADNEQFF. V and J are TRBV11-3 and TRBJ2-1; 10 bases align to TRBD2. Trimming took 5 bases from V and 5 from J; bases not matched to a gene: 3. CDR3 length: 14 amino acids. Germline V gene lookup returns CDR1 SGHNT and CDR2 YENEEA.